What follows are 27 T cell receptor beta chains derived from one specimen sequenced in a study of blood T cell repertoires in COVID-19. Clones were sequenced by immunoSEQ multiplex PCR, and TCRdb holds only the in-frame ones, with some missing. The table includes about 160,000 clones, about 88% detected once. Material for sequencing was PBMCs or T cells enriched from blood (not recorded which). These receptors were collected from a woman between 50 and 59 years old who had recovered from COVID-19.

The gene calls are TRBV6-5 and TRBJ2-5, with D possibly being TRBD1 (6 bases). V shed 0 bases and J shed 3 bases, with 8 bases lying between them. This CDR3 is built from 14 residues. From germline, CDR1 is MNHEY and CDR2 SVGAGI. Here the CDR3 reads CASSYSGGEETQYF. DNA of the CDR3: TGTGCCAGCAGTTACTCAGGGGGTGAAGAGACCCAGTACTTC.

In regard to this clone: Lacking the conserved final phenylalanine or tryptophan, this CDR3 likely reflects a read error. Because the CDR3's place on the DNA is in doubt, the DNA is left out and the CDR3 is given as listed by TCRdb. The rearrangement joins TRBV11-3 to TRBJ1-4. Counting both end residues, the CDR3 totals 13 amino acids. Germline loops: CDR1 SGHNT, CDR2 YENEEA. This CDR3 is CASSLESEGPIRV.

CDR3 amino acids: CASAKGSTYEQYF. The CDR3 nucleotides read TGTGCCAGTGCTAAGGGGTCCACCTACGAGCAGTACTTC. V and J are TRBV28 and TRBJ2-7; D perhaps matches TRBD1 (5 bases). V lost 9 bases, J lost 2 bases, and 14 bases lay in between. There are 13 residues in the CDR3. Germline CDR1 reads MDHEN; CDR2 reads SYDVKM. The full variable domain, completed using reference TRBV28 and TRBJ2-7, is DVKVTQSSRYLVKRTGEKVFLECVQDMDHENMFWYRQDPGLGLRLIYFSYDVKMKEKGDIPEGYSVSREKKERFSLILESASTNQTSMYLCASAKGSTYEQYFGPGTRLTVT.

The chain combines TRBV4-1 with TRBJ2-1; TRBD1 might be the D (5 bases). V was trimmed by 4 bases and J by 5 bases, leaving 18 bases between them. The CDR3 is 16 residues long. Germline V gives CDR1 MGHRA, CDR2 YSYEKL. The CDR3 protein is CASSPAAQVPNNEQFF. DNA for the CDR3: TGCGCCAGCAGCCCCGCAGCACAGGTACCCAACAATGAGCAGTTCTTC.

The rearrangement joins TRBV11-3 to TRBJ1-2, with 11 bases aligning to TRBD1. Trimming took 5 bases from V and 4 from J; bases not matched to a gene: 15. This CDR3 has 18 residues. Looked up from germline, CDR1 is SGHNT and CDR2 is YENEEA. CDR3 protein: CASSPRGGQGAAGYGYTF. The DNA of the CDR3 is TGTGCCAGCAGCCCCCGGGGAGGACAGGGGGCGGCTGGCTATGGCTACACCTTC.

The rearrangement links TRBV21-1 to TRBJ2-1; whether TRBD2, the table's D call, matches the DNA was not checked. TRBV21-1 is a recognized pseudogene. CDR3 length: 18 residues. CDR3 sequence: CASSKVPTSGSIVHEQFF. CDR3 nucleotide sequence: TGTGCCAGCAGCAAAGTACCTACTAGCGGGAGTATTGTCCATGAGCAGTTCTTC.

The chain has TRBV7-9 and TRBJ1-2; a possible D gene is TRBD1 (6 bases). The CDR3 has 15 amino acids. Germline V gives CDR1 SEHNR, CDR2 FQNEAQ (reference sequence). V lost 5 bases to trimming and J lost 0 bases, with 13 bases between them. CDR3 DNA sequence: TGTGCCAGCAGCCCCTGGACAGCCGCTAACTATGGCTACACCTTC. It is translated as CASSPWTAANYGYTF.

The CDR3 reads CASSMYIYEQYF. In nucleotides, the CDR3 is TGTGCCAGTAGTATGTATATCTACGAGCAGTACTTC. The gene calls are TRBV19 and TRBJ2-7; D is undetermined. CDR1 is LNHDA, CDR2 SQIVND, per germline (reference sequence). V was pared by 3 bases and J by 3 bases, with 6 bases between. This CDR3 contains 12 residues.

The V and J genes are TRBV7-8 and TRBJ1-5; TRBD1 matches at 7 bases. This CDR3 contains 16 residues. Trimming removed 0 bases from V and 7 bases from J; junction bases left unmatched: 9. Germline CDR1 is SGHVS and CDR2 is FQNEAQ. The CDR3 loop is CASSLALSQGGQPQHF. The CDR3 bases are TGTGCCAGCAGCTTAGCGCTAAGCCAGGGGGGCCAGCCCCAGCATTTT.

The table lists this clone with a count of one. The J gene is TRBJ1-4, the V gene TRBV30; D is uncertain. The CDR3 contains 14 residues. V lost 2 bases, J lost 7 bases, and 14 bases lay in between. Looked up from germline, CDR1 is GTSNPN and CDR2 is SVGIG (reference sequence). This CDR3 is CAWSQAGRAEKLFF. The CDR3 DNA is TGTGCCTGGAGTCAGGCGGGTAGAGCTGAAAAACTGTTTTTT. The complete variable domain, with remaining parts taken from reference TRBV30 and TRBJ1-4, reads SQTIHQWPATLVQPVGSPLSLECTVEGTSNPNLYWYRQAAGRGLQLLFYSVGIGQISSEVPQNLSASRPQDRQFILSSKKLLLSDSGFYLCAWSQAGRAEKLFFGSGTQLSVL.

This clone was counted a single time. The CDR3: CASSPHRGPLNSPLHF. The CDR3 DNA follows: TGTGCCAGCAGTCCGCACAGGGGGCCTTTGAATTCACCCCTCCACTTT. The chain recombines TRBV27 with TRBJ1-6; TRBD1 matches at 9 bases. V gave up 5 bases and J gave up 7 bases; unmatched junction bases: 9. Germline V gene lookup returns CDR1 MNHEY and CDR2 SMNVEV (reference sequence). This CDR3 comprises 16 residues.

This chain links TRBV3-1 (or the pseudogene TRBV3-2) with TRBJ2-7; tentatively, D is TRBD2 (6 bases). CDR3 length equals 14 residues. Trimming pared 1 base from V and 4 bases from J, leaving 11 bases between. Germline loops: CDR1 LGHDT, CDR2 YNNKEL (reference sequence). CDR3 sequence reads: CASSQGLGSYEQYF. The DNA for the CDR3 is TGTGCCAGCAGCCAAGGACTCGGGAGTTACGAGCAGTACTTC.

The rearrangement uses TRBV10-2 and TRBJ2-3; possibly TRBD2 for D (6 bases). The V end lost 2 bases, the J end lost 0 bases, and 12 bases lay between the germline ends. The CDR3 runs to 16 residues. The germline V gene has CDR1 WSHSY and CDR2 SAAADI. The CDR3 loop reads CASSEARGTSTDTQYF. The CDR3, as DNA: TGCGCCAGCAGTGAGGCGCGAGGGACTAGCACAGATACGCAGTATTTT.

The sample holds one count of this clone. V is TRBV5-5 and J is TRBJ1-2; TRBD1 matches 7 bases. V shed 2 bases and J 7 bases; nucleotides not matched to a gene: 8. The germline CDR1 and CDR2 sequences are SGHKS and YYEKEE (reference sequence). The CDR3 runs 14 residues. The DNA for the CDR3 is TGTGCCAGCAGCTTTAATACAGGGGTTTCTGGCTACACCTTC. Translation: CASSFNTGVSGYTF.

J is TRBJ2-3 and V is TRBV3-1 (or the pseudogene TRBV3-2), with D unresolved. Germline V gene data show CDR1 as LGHDT and CDR2 as YNNKEL (reference sequence). This CDR3 has 15 amino acids. Trimming removed 1 base at V and 4 bases at J, with 12 bases between. CDR3 in DNA: TGTGCCAGCAGCCAAGGTGCGTCGACTTCAGATACGCAGTATTTT. Encoded protein: CASSQGASTSDTQYF.

V and J are TRBV19 and TRBJ2-7; TRBD2 agrees at 14 bases. Germline V lookup: CDR1 LNHDA, CDR2 SQIVND (reference sequence). V dropped 5 bases and J dropped 0; count of bases not matched to a gene: 3. CDR3 length: 16 amino acids. CDR3 bases: TGTGCCAGTAGTCGACTAGCGGGAGGGTACTCCTACGAGCAGTACTTC. It encodes CASSRLAGGYSYEQYF.

The chain combines TRBV5-8 with TRBJ1-2; D might be TRBD1 (6 bases). The V end was cut by 5 bases, the J end by 2 bases, with 16 bases between. The CDR3 is 15 amino acids. In germline, CDR1 is SGHTS, CDR2 YDEGEE. For the CDR3, the DNA is TGTGCCAGCAGGCCACGGGACATCTCCAACTATGGCTACACCTTC. Encoded protein: CASRPRDISNYGYTF.

The rearrangement links TRBV5-6 to TRBJ1-2; 9 bases agree with TRBD1. CDR1 and CDR2 (germline): SGHDT, YYEEEE. Trimming took 4 bases from V and 3 from J; bases not matched to a gene: 4. The CDR3 is 14 residues long. The CDR3: CASSGDRVDYGYTF. The CDR3 coding sequence is TGTGCCAGCAGCGGGGACAGGGTGGACTATGGCTACACCTTC. Full variable domain (rest looked up from reference TRBV5-6 and TRBJ1-2): DAGVTQSPTHLIKTRGQQVTLRCSPKSGHDTVSWYQQALGQGPQFIFQYYEEEERQRGNFPDRFSGHQFPNYSSELNVNALLLGDSALYLCASSGDRVDYGYTFGSGTRLTVV.

This chain uses TRBV11-2 with TRBJ1-6; D uncertain. The ends were cut back, 1 base at V and 5 bases at J, with 12 bases in the middle. CDR3 length: 16 residues. Germline CDR1 reads SGHAT; CDR2 reads FQNNGV. The CDR3 DNA sequence: TGTGCCAGCAGCTTAGTCGCCAGTGCGGATAATTCACCCCTCCACTTT. This gives the protein CASSLVASADNSPLHF.

The chain carries TRBV28 and TRBJ2-7; D is ambiguous. CDR3 length: 12 residues. Germline V lookup: CDR1 MDHEN, CDR2 SYDVKM. V dropped 3 bases and J dropped 5 bases, with 8 bases sitting between them. In DNA, the CDR3 is TGTGCCAGCAGTTTTCGCTACGACGAGCAGTACTTC. Translation gives CASSFRYDEQYF. Full variable domain (remainder filled in from reference TRBV28 and TRBJ2-7): DVKVTQSSRYLVKRTGEKVFLECVQDMDHENMFWYRQDPGLGLRLIYFSYDVKMKEKGDIPEGYSVSREKKERFSLILESASTNQTSMYLCASSFRYDEQYFGPGTRLTVT.

The V and J genes are TRBV27 and TRBJ2-2; TRBD2 is a possible D gene (5 bases). This CDR3 has 14 residues. The ends were cut back, 0 bases at V and 5 bases at J, with 7 bases in the middle. Germline V CDR1 and CDR2: MNHEY, SMNVEV (reference sequence). CDR3 DNA sequence: TGTGCCAGCAGTTTATCGAGGGTAACCGGGGAGCTGTTTTTT. Translated, it gives CASSLSRVTGELFF.

The V call is TRBV5-6, the J call TRBJ2-3; TRBD1 matches 12 bases. Trimming cost V 0 bases and J 2 bases; bases outside gene matches: 4. CDR1 and CDR2 from the germline V gene are SGHDT and YYEEEE. The CDR3 extends over 17 amino acids. The chain's CDR3 is CASSLERDRGLTDTQYF. The CDR3 DNA sequence: TGTGCCAGCAGCTTGGAGAGGGACAGGGGGCTCACAGATACGCAGTATTTT.

Here the CDR3 DNA reads TGTGCCAGCAGTCGACGACAGGGTTTCTCACCCCTCCACTTT. Translated: CASSRRQGFSPLHF. The chain combines TRBV6-5 with TRBJ1-6; 7 positions match TRBD1. Germline CDR1 MNHEY, CDR2 SVGAGI. The length of the CDR3 is 14 residues. The ends lost 5 bases at V and 10 bases at J; junction bases unmatched: 8.

The gene calls are TRBV9 and TRBJ2-4; a weak D match, TRBD1 (5 bases). The CDR3 runs to 14 residues. Between the trimmed V and J ends, which lost 4 bases and 8 bases, there was a span of 16 bases. Germline lookup yields CDR1 SGDLS and CDR2 YYNGEE. Written as DNA, the CDR3 is TGTGCCAGCAGCCGTGACAGCCAGGCGTACATTCAGTACTTC. This gives the protein CASSRDSQAYIQYF.

The chain links TRBV11-3 to TRBJ2-5; perhaps TRBD1 as D (5 bases). Trimming removed 1 base from V and 6 bases from J, with 15 bases in between. The germline V gene has CDR1 SGHNT and CDR2 YENEEA. This CDR3 region has 15 residues. CDR3 region: CASSLGGALEKTQYF. DNA of the CDR3: TGTGCCAGCAGCTTAGGGGGCGCATTAGAAAAGACCCAGTACTTC.

The table lists this clone with a few counts. The genes are TRBV7-8 and TRBJ2-6; TRBD2 might be the D (5 bases). Germline V gene data show CDR1 as SGHVS and CDR2 as FQNEAQ. CDR3 length: 16 residues. Trimming removed 7 bases from V and 0 bases from J, with 13 bases in between. The CDR3 loop is CASTRTVVSGANVLTF. The CDR3 coding sequence is TGTGCCAGCACCCGGACTGTCGTCTCTGGGGCCAACGTCCTGACTTTC.

V usage is TRBV24-1 and J usage is TRBJ1-4, with D possibly matching TRBD1 (6 bases). V was clipped by 4 bases and J by 5 bases, with 16 bases between them. CDR3 length: 16 residues. Germline assignment: CDR1 KGHDR and CDR2 SFDVKD. The CDR3, as DNA: TGTGCCACCAGTGACGGGACGGGAACAGGGAATGAAAAACTGTTTTTT. Its translation: CATSDGTGTGNEKLFF.